Listed here are 3 T cell receptor beta chains from one sample, sequenced in a study of CD8 T cells in ankylosing spondylitis. Overall study findings and caveats: Seemingly distinctive of ankylosing spondylitis blood was a TCR beta motif formed by eight highly homologous variants.

A single record per CDR3 protein comes from TCRdb applying MiXCR to the 5' RACE reads. The data show 750,000 to 850,000 distinct CDR3 sequences, roughly 12% seen once. Their target antigens are unknown. The material sequenced was blood, either unsorted or a sorted T cell fraction (not recorded which). The receptors were sampled from a male donor with ankylosing spondylitis.

This clonotype was observed a few times. The V and J genes are TRBV11-2 and TRBJ2-1, with D uncertain. The V gene's germline CDR1 is SGHAT and CDR2 FQNNGV. CDR3 size: 12 residues. The V gene lost 5 bases and the J gene lost 15 bases, with 17 bases spanning the gap. CDR3 residues: CASSPQVGVLFF. The CDR3, as DNA: TGTGCCAGCAGCCCCCAAGTGGGCGTCTTGTTCTTC. The full variable domain, rest sourced from reference TRBV11-2 and TRBJ2-1, is EAGVAQSPRYKIIEKRQSVAFWCNPISGHATLYWYQQILGQGPKLLIQFQNNGVVDDSQLPKDRFSAERLKGVDSTLKIQPAKLEDSAVYLCASSPQVGVLFFGPGTRLTVL.

This clonotype has a count of ten or more. This chain connects TRBV6-5 to TRBJ1-5, with no clear D. CDR1 is MNHEY, CDR2 SVGAGI, per germline. Deletions cut 2 bases from V and 5 bases from J, with 7 bases between. The CDR3 is 13 amino acids. In DNA, the CDR3 is TGTGCCAGCAGTTACGGGCTGGATCAGCCCCAGCATTTT. It codes for CASSYGLDQPQHF.

Only a few counts were recorded for this clonotype. The chain employs TRBV4-2 and TRBJ2-2, with TRBD2 matching over 8 bases. Losses at the gene ends were 1 base for V and 7 bases for J; bases not matched to a gene: 8. There are 16 residues in the CDR3. In germline, CDR1 is LGHNA, CDR2 YNFKEQ. This CDR3 reads CASSQASPGGGGELFF. For the CDR3, the DNA is TGTGCCAGCAGCCAAGCCTCTCCGGGAGGGGGCGGGGAGCTGTTTTTT.